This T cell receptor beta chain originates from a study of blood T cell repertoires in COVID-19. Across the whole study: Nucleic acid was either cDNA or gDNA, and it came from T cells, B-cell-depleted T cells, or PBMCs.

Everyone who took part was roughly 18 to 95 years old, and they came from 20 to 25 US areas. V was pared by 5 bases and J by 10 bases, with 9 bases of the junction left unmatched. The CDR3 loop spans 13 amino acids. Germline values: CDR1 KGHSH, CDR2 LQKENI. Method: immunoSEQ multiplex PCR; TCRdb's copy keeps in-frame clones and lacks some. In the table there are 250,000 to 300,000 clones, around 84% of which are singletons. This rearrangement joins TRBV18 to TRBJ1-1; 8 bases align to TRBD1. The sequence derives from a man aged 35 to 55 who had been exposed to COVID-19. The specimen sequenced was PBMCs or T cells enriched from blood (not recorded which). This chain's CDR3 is CASSDTGGVGAFF. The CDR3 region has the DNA TGTGCCAGCTCAGATACAGGGGGAGTAGGAGCTTTCTTT.